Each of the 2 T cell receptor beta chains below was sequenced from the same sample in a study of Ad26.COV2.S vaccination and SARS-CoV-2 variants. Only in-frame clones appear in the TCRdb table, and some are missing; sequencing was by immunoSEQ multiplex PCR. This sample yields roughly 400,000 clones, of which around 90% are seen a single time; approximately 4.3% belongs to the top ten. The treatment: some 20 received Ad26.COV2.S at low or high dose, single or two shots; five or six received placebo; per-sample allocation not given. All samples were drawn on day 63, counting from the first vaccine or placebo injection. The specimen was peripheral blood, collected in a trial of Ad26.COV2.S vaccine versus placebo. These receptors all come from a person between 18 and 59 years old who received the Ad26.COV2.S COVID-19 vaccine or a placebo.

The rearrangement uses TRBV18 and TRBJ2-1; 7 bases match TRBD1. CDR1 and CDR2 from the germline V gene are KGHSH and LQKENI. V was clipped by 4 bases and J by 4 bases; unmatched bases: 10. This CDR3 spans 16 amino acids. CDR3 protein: CASSLAPPGGYNEQFF. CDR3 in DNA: TGTGCCAGCTCACTTGCCCCCCCAGGGGGATACAATGAGCAGTTCTTC.

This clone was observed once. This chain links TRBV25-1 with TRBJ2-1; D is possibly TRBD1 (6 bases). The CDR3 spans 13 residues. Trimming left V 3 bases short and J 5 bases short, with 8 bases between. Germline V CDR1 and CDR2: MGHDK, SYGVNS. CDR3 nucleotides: TGTGCCAGCAGTGATTGGACAGACAATGAGCAGTTCTTC. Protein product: CASSDWTDNEQFF.